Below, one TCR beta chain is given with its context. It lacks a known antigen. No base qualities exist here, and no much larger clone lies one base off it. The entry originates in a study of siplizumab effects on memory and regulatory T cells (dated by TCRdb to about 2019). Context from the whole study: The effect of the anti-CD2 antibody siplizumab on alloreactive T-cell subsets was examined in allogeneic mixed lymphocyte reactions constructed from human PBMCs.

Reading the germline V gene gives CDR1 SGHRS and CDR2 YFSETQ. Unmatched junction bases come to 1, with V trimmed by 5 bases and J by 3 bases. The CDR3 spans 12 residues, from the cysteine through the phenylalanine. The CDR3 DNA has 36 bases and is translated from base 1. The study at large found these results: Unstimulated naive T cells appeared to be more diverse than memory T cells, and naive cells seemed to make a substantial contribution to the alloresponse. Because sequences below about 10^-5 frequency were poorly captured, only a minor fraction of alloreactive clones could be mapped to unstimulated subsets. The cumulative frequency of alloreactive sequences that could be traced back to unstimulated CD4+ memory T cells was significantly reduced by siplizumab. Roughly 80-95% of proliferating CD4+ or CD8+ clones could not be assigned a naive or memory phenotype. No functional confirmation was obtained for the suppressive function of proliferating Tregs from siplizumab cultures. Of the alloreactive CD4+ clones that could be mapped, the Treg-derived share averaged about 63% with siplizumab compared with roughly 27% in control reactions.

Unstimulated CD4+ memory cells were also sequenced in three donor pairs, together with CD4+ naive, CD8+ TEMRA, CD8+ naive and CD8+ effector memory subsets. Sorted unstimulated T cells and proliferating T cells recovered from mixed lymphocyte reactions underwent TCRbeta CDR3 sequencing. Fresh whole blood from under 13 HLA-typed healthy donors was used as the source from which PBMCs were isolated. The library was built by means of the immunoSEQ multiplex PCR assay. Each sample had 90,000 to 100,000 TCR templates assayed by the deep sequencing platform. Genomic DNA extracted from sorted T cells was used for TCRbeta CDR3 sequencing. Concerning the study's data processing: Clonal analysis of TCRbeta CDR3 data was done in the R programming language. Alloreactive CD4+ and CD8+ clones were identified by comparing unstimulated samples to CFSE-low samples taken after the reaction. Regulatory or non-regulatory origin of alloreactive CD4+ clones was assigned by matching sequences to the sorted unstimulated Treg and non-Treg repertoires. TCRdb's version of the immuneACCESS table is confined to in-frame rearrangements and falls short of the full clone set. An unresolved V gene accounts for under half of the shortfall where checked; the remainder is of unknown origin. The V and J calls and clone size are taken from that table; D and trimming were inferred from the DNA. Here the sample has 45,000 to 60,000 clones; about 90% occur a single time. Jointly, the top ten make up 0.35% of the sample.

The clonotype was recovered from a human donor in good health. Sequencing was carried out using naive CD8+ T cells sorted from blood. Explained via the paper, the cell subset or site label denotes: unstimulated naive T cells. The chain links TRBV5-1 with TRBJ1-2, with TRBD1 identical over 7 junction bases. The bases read TGCGCCAGCAGGCAGGGGGACTATGGCTACACCTTC. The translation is CASRQGDYGYTF.